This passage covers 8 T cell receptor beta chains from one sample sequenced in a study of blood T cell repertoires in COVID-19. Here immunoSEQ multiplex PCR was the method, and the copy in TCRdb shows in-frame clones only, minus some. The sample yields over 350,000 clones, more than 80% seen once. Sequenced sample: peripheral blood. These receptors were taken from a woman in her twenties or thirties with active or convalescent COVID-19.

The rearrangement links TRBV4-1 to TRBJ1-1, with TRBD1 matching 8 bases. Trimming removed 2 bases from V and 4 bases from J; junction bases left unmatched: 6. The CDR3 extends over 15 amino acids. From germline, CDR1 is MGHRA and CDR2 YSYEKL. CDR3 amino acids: CASSQSLDRATEAFF. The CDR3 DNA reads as TGCGCCAGCAGCCAATCCCTGGACAGGGCCACTGAAGCTTTCTTT.

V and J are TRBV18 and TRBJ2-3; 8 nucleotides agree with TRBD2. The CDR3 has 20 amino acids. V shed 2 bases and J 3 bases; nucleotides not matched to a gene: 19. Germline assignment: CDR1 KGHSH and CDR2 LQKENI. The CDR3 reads CASSPAPTSGTESWTDTQYF. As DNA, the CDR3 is TGTGCCAGCTCACCAGCTCCTACTAGCGGCACGGAGTCATGGACAGATACGCAGTATTTT.

The CDR3 nucleotides are TGTGCCAGTAGGGTATTGGGGACAGAACATTCACCCCTCCACTTT. The encoded protein is CASRVLGTEHSPLHF. The genes are TRBV19 and TRBJ1-6; 7 bases match TRBD1. The CDR3 is 15 amino acids. After removal of 6 bases from V and 8 bases from J, the junction contained 10 bases not matched to a gene. Germline V lookup: CDR1 LNHDA, CDR2 SQIVND (reference sequence).

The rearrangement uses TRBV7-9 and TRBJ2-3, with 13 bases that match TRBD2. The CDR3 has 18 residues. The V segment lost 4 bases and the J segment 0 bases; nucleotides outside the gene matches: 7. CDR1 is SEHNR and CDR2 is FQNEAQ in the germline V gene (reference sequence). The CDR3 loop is CASSSPGLAGSSTDTQYF. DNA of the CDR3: TGTGCCAGCAGCTCTCCGGGACTAGCGGGGTCTAGCACAGATACGCAGTATTTT.

The CDR3 region has the DNA TGTGCCAGCAGCTTAGGGTCCGGGACAGGGACCGGGGAGCTGTTTTTT. This sequence encodes CASSLGSGTGTGELFF. The V call is TRBV7-6, the J call TRBJ2-2, with 9 bases lining up with TRBD1. V was clipped by 1 base and J by 5 bases; unmatched bases: 5. There are 16 residues in the CDR3. Germline V gene data show CDR1 as SGHVS and CDR2 as FNYEAQ.

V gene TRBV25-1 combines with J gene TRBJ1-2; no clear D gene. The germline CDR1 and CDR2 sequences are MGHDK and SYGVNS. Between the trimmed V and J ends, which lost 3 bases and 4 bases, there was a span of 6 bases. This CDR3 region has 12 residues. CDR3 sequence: CASSERLYGYTF. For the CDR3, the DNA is TGTGCCAGCAGTGAGAGACTCTATGGCTACACCTTC.

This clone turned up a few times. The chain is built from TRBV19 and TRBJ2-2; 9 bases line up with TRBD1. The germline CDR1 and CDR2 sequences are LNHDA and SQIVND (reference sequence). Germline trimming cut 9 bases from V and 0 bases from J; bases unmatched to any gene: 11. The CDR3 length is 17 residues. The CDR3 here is CASARDRANSNTGELFF. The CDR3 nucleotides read TGTGCCAGCGCCCGGGACAGGGCTAACTCGAACACCGGGGAGCTGTTTTTT.

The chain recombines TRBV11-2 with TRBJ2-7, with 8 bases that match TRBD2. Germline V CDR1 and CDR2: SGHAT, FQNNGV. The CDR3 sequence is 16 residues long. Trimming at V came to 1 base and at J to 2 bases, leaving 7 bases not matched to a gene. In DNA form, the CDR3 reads TGTGCCAGCAGCTTAGCCCCAGCGCGGGGGGCCTACGAGCAGTACTTC. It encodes CASSLAPARGAYEQYF.